A single sample is the source of the 24 T cell receptor beta chains below, sequenced in a study of CD8 T cell repertoires and HIV-1 epitope variants. Their cognate antigens are unknown. Data came from immunoSEQ multiplex PCR; TCRdb stores just in-frame clones and leaves some out. This sample yields 4,000 to 5,000 clones, of which roughly 65% are seen a single time; about two fifths belongs to the top ten. The sample was cultured CD8+ T cells derived from PBMCs. The receptor source for this set is a male donor with HIV.

The CDR3 reads CASSQDWQAGANVLTF. The DNA for the CDR3 is TGCGCCAGCAGCCAAGATTGGCAGGCCGGGGCCAACGTCCTGACTTTC. The J gene is TRBJ2-6, the V gene TRBV4-3; no firm D call. The CDR3 has 16 amino acids. Germline V gives CDR1 LGHNA, CDR2 YSLEER. The V gene lost 0 bases and the J gene lost 4 bases, with 10 bases spanning the gap.

The gene calls are TRBV7-3 and TRBJ2-1; D unclear. The CDR3 is made up of 13 amino acids. Per germline, CDR1 SGHTA and CDR2 FQGTGA. The V end lost 2 bases, the J end lost 9 bases, and 11 bases lay between the germline ends. The CDR3 DNA follows: TGTGCCAGCAGCTTAGACGGTGCCAGTGAGCAGTTCTTC. This translates into CASSLDGASEQFF.

This chain connects TRBV29-1 to TRBJ2-1; D is perhaps TRBD2 (7 bases). The CDR3 is 17 residues long. From germline, CDR1 is SQVTM and CDR2 ANQGSEA. Trimming took off 4 bases at V and 2 bases at J, with 21 bases between the two ends. CDR3 sequence (DNA): TGCAGCGTTGTGGACCCTCGACAGGCGGGGGCCTACAATGAGCAGTTCTTC. It codes for CSVVDPRQAGAYNEQFF.

V gene TRBV6-5 combines with J gene TRBJ1-3, with D perhaps matching TRBD1 (6 bases). This CDR3 contains 16 residues. Trimming removed 0 bases from V and 0 bases from J, with 9 bases in between. The V gene's germline CDR1 is MNHEY and CDR2 SVGAGI. CDR3: CASSYSQGGSGNTIYF. The CDR3 bases are TGTGCCAGCAGTTACTCACAGGGTGGCTCTGGAAACACCATATATTTT.

V gene TRBV14 combines with J gene TRBJ2-7, with 9 bases aligning to TRBD2. Germline trimming cut 1 base from V and 3 bases from J; bases unmatched to any gene: 25. This CDR3 spans 22 amino acids. Germline CDR1 and CDR2: SGHDN and FVKESK. The CDR3 spells CASSQGWRTGPWGSGRLYEQYF. CDR3 in DNA: TGTGCCAGCAGCCAAGGGTGGAGGACGGGACCCTGGGGTAGCGGGAGACTCTACGAGCAGTACTTC.

The V call is TRBV7-9, the J call TRBJ2-7; 7 bases line up with TRBD2. J lost 2 bases, V lost 1 base, and 5 bases had no gene match. Germline CDR1 and CDR2: SEHNR and FQNEAQ (reference sequence). The CDR3 runs 15 residues. For the CDR3, the DNA is TGTGCCAGCAGCTTAGTGGGCGGGGGTGCCTACGAGCAGTACTTC. Its translation is CASSLVGGGAYEQYF.

The J gene is TRBJ2-6, the V gene TRBV2, with unresolved D. V was trimmed by 7 bases and J by 0 bases, leaving 10 bases between them. There are 15 residues in the CDR3. Germline-derived CDR1 and CDR2 are SNHLY and FYNNEI. The CDR3 protein is CASTPFDSGANVLTF. The CDR3 bases are TGTGCCAGCACCCCCTTCGACTCTGGGGCCAACGTCCTGACTTTC.

This clone has only a few counts. The V gene is TRBV29-1, the J gene TRBJ2-1; D ambiguous. Germline V gene lookup returns CDR1 SQVTM and CDR2 ANQGSEA. V lost 1 base, J lost 6 bases, and 1 base lay in between. CDR3 length: 10 amino acids. The CDR3 protein is CSVEGNEQFF. Written as DNA, the CDR3 is TGCAGCGTTGAAGGCAATGAGCAGTTCTTC.

V is TRBV28 and J is TRBJ2-7; tentatively, D is TRBD2 (5 bases). With 5 bases removed from V and 5 bases from J, the gap between germline ends came to 25 bases. Germline V lookup: CDR1 MDHEN, CDR2 SYDVKM. The CDR3 length is 17 residues. The CDR3 spells CASSHRLNPPTGDEQYF. The CDR3 DNA reads TGTGCCAGCAGTCACCGACTAAATCCCCCAACGGGTGACGAGCAGTACTTC.

This chain joins TRBV18 and TRBJ2-3; 9 bases line up with TRBD2. With V trimmed by 2 bases and J by 3 bases, 9 bases remained unmatched. Germline CDR1 KGHSH, CDR2 LQKENI. The CDR3 covers 17 residues. CDR3 sequence reads: CASSPIAGEMGTDTQYF. The CDR3 coding sequence is TGTGCCAGCTCACCAATAGCGGGGGAGATGGGAACAGATACGCAGTATTTT.

The chain is built from TRBV28 and TRBJ1-1; 10 bases fit TRBD1. Trimming removed 4 bases from V and 1 base from J; junction bases left unmatched: 6. This CDR3 comprises 16 residues. The germline gives CDR1 MDHEN, CDR2 SYDVKM. CDR3 in amino acids: CASSSPGTGANTEAFF. The CDR3 region has the DNA TGTGCCAGCAGTTCCCCCGGGACAGGGGCGAACACTGAAGCTTTCTTT. The variable domain in full, with the rest retrieved from reference TRBV28 and TRBJ1-1, is DVKVTQSSRYLVKRTGEKVFLECVQDMDHENMFWYRQDPGLGLRLIYFSYDVKMKEKGDIPEGYSVSREKKERFSLILESASTNQTSMYLCASSSPGTGANTEAFFGQGTRLTVV.

DNA of the CDR3: TGTGCCAGCAGCGCCTCACTAGCGGGAATCCACAATGAGCAGTTCTTC. Amino acid sequence: CASSASLAGIHNEQFF. The chain combines TRBV9 with TRBJ2-1; 10 bases are shared with TRBD2. V shed 3 bases and J 5 bases; nucleotides not matched to a gene: 8. Germline V gene data show CDR1 as SGDLS and CDR2 as YYNGEE. The CDR3 spans 16 residues. The variable domain in full, completed from reference TRBV9 and TRBJ2-1, reads DSGVTQTPKHLITATGQRVTLRCSPRSGDLSVYWYQQSLDQGLQFLIQYYNGEERAKGNILERFSAQQFPDLHSELNLSSLELGDSALYFCASSASLAGIHNEQFFGPGTRLTVL.

The chain uses TRBV27 and TRBJ2-3; 10 nucleotides match TRBD1. After removal of 4 bases from V and 1 base from J, the junction contained 2 bases not matched to a gene. CDR3 length: 15 amino acids. The germline V gene encodes CDR1 MNHEY and CDR2 SMNVEV (reference sequence). This CDR3 is CASSSGTGGTDTQYF. The DNA of the CDR3 is TGTGCCAGCAGTTCCGGGACAGGGGGCACAGATACGCAGTATTTT.

The genes are TRBV5-4 and TRBJ2-7; D uncertain. The V and J ends lost 4 bases and 3 bases respectively, with 8 bases between them. The CDR3 is 12 residues long. Germline-derived CDR1 and CDR2 are SGHNT and YYREEE (reference sequence). In nucleotides, the CDR3 is TGTGCCAGCAGCCCCGACAACTACGAGCAGTACTTC. Translating it yields CASSPDNYEQYF.

In DNA, the CDR3 is TGTGCCAGCAGTTTGGGAAGGGCCACAGATACGCAGTATTTT. Translated: CASSLGRATDTQYF. The genes are TRBV6-6 and TRBJ2-3; D not resolved. CDR1 and CDR2 (germline): MNHNY, SVGAGI (reference sequence). V gave up 4 bases and J gave up 2 bases, with 10 bases separating them. The length of the CDR3 is 14 residues.

The V call is TRBV27, the J call TRBJ1-3; no clear D. With 4 bases removed from V and 0 bases from J, the gap between germline ends came to 19 bases. CDR3 length equals 18 residues. Per germline, CDR1 MNHEY and CDR2 SMNVEV (reference sequence). Here the CDR3 DNA reads TGTGCCAGCAGTTCCAACATACAGCGCCTGAGCTCTGGAAACACCATATATTTT. Amino acid sequence: CASSSNIQRLSSGNTIYF.

V is TRBV7-8 and J is TRBJ2-1, with 9 bases lining up with TRBD2. CDR1 and CDR2 (germline): SGHVS, FQNEAQ. This CDR3 is built from 18 residues. The V gene end was trimmed by 1 base and the J gene end by 6 bases; junction bases not matched to a gene: 13. DNA of the CDR3: TGTGCCAGCAGCTTAGACGGACTGGAGCGGGAGGATCCCAATGAGCAGTTCTTC. Translation gives CASSLDGLEREDPNEQFF.

The chain combines TRBV27 with TRBJ2-2; TRBD2 matches 10 bases. CDR3 length: 16 amino acids. V lost 4 bases and J lost 3; bases outside the gene matches: 5. Per the germline V gene, CDR1 is MNHEY and CDR2 is SMNVEV (reference sequence). The CDR3 loop reads CASSSLAGDYTGELFF. The CDR3 DNA reads as TGTGCCAGCAGTTCTCTAGCGGGAGATTACACCGGGGAGCTGTTTTTT.

The V gene is TRBV2, the J gene TRBJ2-7; a possible D gene is TRBD1 (6 bases). Germline-derived CDR1 and CDR2 are SNHLY and FYNNEI. V lost 8 bases to trimming and J lost 1 base, with 12 bases between them. The CDR3 contains 13 residues. In DNA form, the CDR3 reads TGTGCCAGCGGCCGGGACATTTCCTACGAGCAGTACTTC. It codes for CASGRDISYEQYF.

This chain joins TRBV9 and TRBJ2-3; D call uncertain. Germline-derived CDR1 and CDR2 are SGDLS and YYNGEE. The CDR3 totals 13 residues. Trimming pared 4 bases from V and 7 bases from J, leaving 13 bases between. In DNA form, the CDR3 reads TGTGCCAGCAGCCCGCAAAGGGCCCATACGCAGTATTTT. Protein product: CASSPQRAHTQYF.

This clone has more than one count but fewer than ten. This chain connects TRBV5-5 to TRBJ2-7; D call uncertain. This CDR3 region has 14 residues. With 4 bases removed from V and 3 bases from J, the gap between germline ends came to 14 bases. Per germline, CDR1 SGHKS and CDR2 YYEKEE (reference sequence). The chain's CDR3 is CASSPWSGDYEQYF. The CDR3 DNA sequence: TGTGCCAGCAGCCCGTGGAGTGGGGACTACGAGCAGTACTTC. Together with reference TRBV5-5 and TRBJ2-7, the CDR3 gives the full variable domain: DAGVTQSPTHLIKTRGQQVTLRCSPISGHKSVSWYQQVLGQGPQFIFQYYEKEERGRGNFPDRFSARQFPNYSSELNVNALLLGDSALYLCASSPWSGDYEQYFGPGTRLTVT.

The rearrangement uses TRBV11-2 and TRBJ2-5; D is unclear. CDR3 size: 12 residues. Trimming stripped 0 bases from V and 5 bases from J, with 4 bases between. Germline V gene sequence: CDR1 SGHAT, CDR2 FQNNGV. DNA for the CDR3: TGTGCCAGCAGCTTAGAGGGCGAGACCCAGTACTTC. It yields the protein CASSLEGETQYF.

The sample holds one count of this clone. The genes are TRBV11-3 and TRBJ2-1; D possibly corresponds to TRBD2 (6 bases). This CDR3 region has 17 residues. CDR1 and CDR2 from the germline V gene are SGHNT and YENEEA. Trimming removed 0 bases at V and 5 bases at J, with 17 bases between. In DNA form, the CDR3 reads TGTGCCAGCAGCTTAGAAAGGGGCGGGACGGCTGACAATGAGCAGTTCTTC. Its translation is CASSLERGGTADNEQFF.

This clone was seen more than once but under ten times. This rearrangement joins TRBV29-1 to TRBJ1-3; D gene ambiguous. This CDR3 spans 11 amino acids. Trimming took 5 bases from V and 0 from J, leaving 2 bases between them. Germline V gives CDR1 SQVTM, CDR2 ANQGSEA. Written as DNA, the CDR3 is TGCAGCGTTCACTCTGGAAACACCATATATTTT. Its protein is CSVHSGNTIYF. The full variable domain, in which reference TRBV29-1 and TRBJ1-3 provide the parts outside the CDR3, is SAVISQKPSRDICQRGTSLTIQCQVDSQVTMMFWYRQQPGQSLTLIATANQGSEATYESGFVIDKFPISRPNLTFSTLTVSNMSPEDSSIYLCSVHSGNTIYFGEGSWLTVV.